A selection of T cell receptor beta chains follows, all from one sample in a study of shared clonotypes between healthy human individuals. Using immunoSEQ multiplex PCR, the repertoire was profiled, and TCRdb retains in-frame clones only, with some absent. The sample has some 2,000,000 clones, 95% seen once. Input material: naive CD4+ T cells sorted from blood. Receptors originate from a man aged 18-30 years in good health. The CDR3 runs from the conserved cysteine through the conserved F or W.

v_call | cdr3_aa
TRBV2 | CASRGGSTGELFF
TRBV7-6 | CASSPRTGEAFF
TRBV2 | CASAREEGLSYEQYF
TRBV2 | CASTVTGGRNEKLFF
TRBV6-4 | CASSDQGLGANVLTF
TRBV10-1 | CASSVGSGRDEQYF
TRBV7-2 | CASSLAGVGGNTIYF
TRBV6-1 | CASNTGGDTDTQYF
TRBV5-1 | CASLAGPSSSIQYF
TRBV2 | CASNLKGGGPDTQYF
TRBV11-2 | CASSLGPGWGQGTDQPQHF
TRBV7-2 | CASSLGVRQYEQYF
TRBV18 | CASSPPSGGDEQYF
TRBV6-1 | CASSEVRQDHGYTF
TRBV19 | CASRSGTPSYEQYF
TRBV10-1 | CASSAGTGSYEQYF
TRBV10-3 | CAISESTQNYGYTF
TRBV5-1 | CASSLTILNTEAFF
TRBV28 | CASSSRRLAGGPVHNEQFF
TRBV6-1 | CASSEVGQRTQYF
TRBV7-8 | CASSPGQGQYEQYF
TRBV6-6 | CASSPRTSEQYF
TRBV7-2 | CASSLTSSDTQYF
TRBV5-1 | CASSFGGERGNEQFF
TRBV30 | CAWSVLGQNNSPLHF
TRBV18 | CASSPFHRDSISYEQYF
TRBV9 | CASSVQGLNTGELFF
TRBV21-1 | CASIRTGGNYEQYF
TRBV6-6 | CASNLFGSGEAFF
TRBV6-5 | CATTRDRDNSPLHF
TRBV18 | CASSPHQVQESEAFF
TRBV6-1 | CASGLARTYEQYF
TRBV7-9 | CASRTGARTGELFF
TRBV10-3 | CAISADRLNNEQFF
TRBV5-1 | CASSLEGGNEQFF
TRBV7-2 | CASSLGQGNWYGYTF
TRBV2 | CATTTGLATGELFF